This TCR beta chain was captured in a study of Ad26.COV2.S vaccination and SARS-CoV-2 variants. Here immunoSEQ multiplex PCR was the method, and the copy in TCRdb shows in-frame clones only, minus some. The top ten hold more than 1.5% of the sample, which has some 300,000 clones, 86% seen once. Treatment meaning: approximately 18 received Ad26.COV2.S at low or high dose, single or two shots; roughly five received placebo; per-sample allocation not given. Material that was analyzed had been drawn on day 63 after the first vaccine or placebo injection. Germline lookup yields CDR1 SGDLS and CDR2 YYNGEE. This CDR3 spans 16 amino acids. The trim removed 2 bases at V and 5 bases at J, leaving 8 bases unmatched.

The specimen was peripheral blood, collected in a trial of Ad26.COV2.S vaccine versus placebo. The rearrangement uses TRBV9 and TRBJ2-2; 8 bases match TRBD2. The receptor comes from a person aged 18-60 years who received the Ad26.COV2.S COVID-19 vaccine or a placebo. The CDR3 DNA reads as TGTGCCAGCAGCGTTCGAGCGGGGGTGGGAACCGGGGAGCTGTTTTTT. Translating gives CASSVRAGVGTGELFF. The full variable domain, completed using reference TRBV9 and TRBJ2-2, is DSGVTQTPKHLITATGQRVTLRCSPRSGDLSVYWYQQSLDQGLQFLIQYYNGEERAKGNILERFSAQQFPDLHSELNLSSLELGDSALYFCASSVRAGVGTGELFFGEGSRLTVL.